This T cell receptor (beta chain) was documented in a study of human T cells and chemical hapten exposure. Stated time point: pre-sensitization, week 0. Documented treatment: therapeutic diphenylcyclopropenone sensitization with weekly scalp DPC. TCRdb re-derived calls from the RACE reads in MiXCR, one entry per CDR3 protein. Here the sample spans around 250,000 distinct CDR3 sequences, approximately 8.6% being singletons. Trimming left V 8 bases short and J 11 bases short, with 19 bases between. The germline CDR1 and CDR2 sequences are DFQATT and SNEGSKA (reference sequence). CDR3 size: 11 residues. This clonotype was seen many times.

The clonotype originates from a woman between 35 and 50 years old with alopecia areata. Some clones in this sample may be carry-over from other donors' samples. This material consisted of whole blood, taken in connection with sensitization to the hapten diphenylcyclopropenone (DPC). The chain joins TRBV20-1 to TRBJ2-7; weak D call: TRBD2 (6 bases). Here the CDR3 DNA reads TGCAGTATGACCGAGAGACTAGTGGAGTACTTC. Translated, it gives CSMTERLVEYF.